This T cell receptor (beta chain) was captured by sequencing in a study of identical twins. This clonotype was seen many times. CDR3 size: 15 residues. V lost 0 bases to trimming and J lost 2 bases, with 8 bases between them. Germline V CDR1 and CDR2: SQVTM, ANQGSEA. Via MiXCR, TCRdb re-called the 5' RACE reads, giving one row per CDR3 protein. The sample carries about 240,000 distinct CDR3 sequences, roughly a tenth recorded once. The genes are TRBV29-1 and TRBJ2-6; tentatively, D is TRBD1 (6 bases). Sequencing was done on a sample of memory T cells sorted from blood. The TCR comes from a man aged 50 or older in good health. The DNA for the CDR3 is TGCAGCGTTGAAGATACAGGGCCTGGGGCCAACGTCCTGACTTTC. Amino acids: CSVEDTGPGANVLTF.